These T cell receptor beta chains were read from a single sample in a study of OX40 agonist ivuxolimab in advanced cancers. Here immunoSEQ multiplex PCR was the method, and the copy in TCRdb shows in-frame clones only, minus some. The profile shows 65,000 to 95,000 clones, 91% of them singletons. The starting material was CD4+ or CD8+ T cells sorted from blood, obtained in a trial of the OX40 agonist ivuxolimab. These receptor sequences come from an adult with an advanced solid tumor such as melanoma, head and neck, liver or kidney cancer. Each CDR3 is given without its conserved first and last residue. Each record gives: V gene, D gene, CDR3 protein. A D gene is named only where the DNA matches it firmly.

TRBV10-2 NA ASSVRSGWNNEQF
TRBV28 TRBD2 ASSTTSGLYNEQF
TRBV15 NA ATSSWVSGELF
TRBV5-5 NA ASSAQGSAF
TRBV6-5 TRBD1 ASSYTGTVRTEAF
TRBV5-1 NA ASSFGRGQTQY
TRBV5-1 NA ASSLALATGELF
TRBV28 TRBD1 ASSRGPGGSQPQH
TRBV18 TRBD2 ASSPPGRAGSYEQY
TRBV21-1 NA ASSNYGNHQPQH
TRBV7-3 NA ASSLDSAKGNEQF
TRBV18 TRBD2 ASGGLAGATTQETQY
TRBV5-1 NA ASSVGSTQY
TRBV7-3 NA ASSLMDVNTGELF
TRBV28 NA ASSSVKTNYGYT
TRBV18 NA ASSPSQATYEQY
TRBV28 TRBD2 ASSSPPELSGRPNTGELF
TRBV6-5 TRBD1 ASSYLPTGKETQY
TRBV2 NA ASRPGSSYNSPLH
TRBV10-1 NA ASSESGKTYEQY
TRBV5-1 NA ASSTDLRRVGNEQF
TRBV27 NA ASSLLGPNTEAF
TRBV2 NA ASSPFASPGETQY
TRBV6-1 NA ASSHPQREKLF
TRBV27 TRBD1 ASSLRQGGSYEQY
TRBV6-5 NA ASSPPTGRSYEQY
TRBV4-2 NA ASSQEQDTDTQY
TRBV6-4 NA ASSSSLQGGGNTIY
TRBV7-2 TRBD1 ASRGQGADEQY
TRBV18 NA ASSPQNHPSSEQF
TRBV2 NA ASSIIFTDTQY
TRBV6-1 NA ASLIELNTEAF
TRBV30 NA AWNRPEQGNEQF
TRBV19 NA ASSPKGTSNQPQH
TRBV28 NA ASSLNSYTDTQY
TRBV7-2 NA ASSRGAAIGETQY
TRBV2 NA AIYGGQTGNTIY
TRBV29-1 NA SVILRRALRYQETQY
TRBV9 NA ASSVGQGRQETQY
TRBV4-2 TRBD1 ASSQDGGQGAETQY
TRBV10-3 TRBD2 AIRTSSAVGETDTQY
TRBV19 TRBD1 ACRLGQGIHGYT